The entry below gives a single T cell receptor (beta chain) sequence along with its context. Its target is unknown. Possible read error: a much larger clone is one base away. The missing conserved phenylalanine or tryptophan at the end of this CDR3 makes a read error likely. Sample time point: persistent/refractory GD, antithyroid drugs over 5 years with positive TRAb. Extracted RNA from PBMCs served as the source of the TCR library. Each of the patients was recruited from an endocrinology department situated in Xi'an, China. The CDR3 totals 18 residues. Trimming took 2 bases from V and 5 from J, leaving 24 bases between them. CDR1 SNHLY and CDR2 FYNNEI come from the germline V gene. In building TCR beta libraries, iRepertoire HTBI primers were used together with Arm-PCR of CDR3 regions. MiXCR, applied by TCRdb to the multiplex PCR reads, yields one record per CDR3 protein. The sample has about 450,000 distinct CDR3 sequences; 23% are singletons.

The entry originates in a study of regulatory T cells in long-lasting Graves disease. On the study more broadly: The study counted Graves' disease as persistent given over 5 years of antithyroid drugs and positive TSH receptor antibodies. Study results and caveats: There were preferences for TRBV28, TRBJ1-2 and TRBJ2-5 in persistent disease.

The sample in question was peripheral blood mononuclear cells (PBMCs), obtained when the disease was refractory, from a patient treated with antithyroid drugs. The receptor was isolated from a female donor with Graves disease. J is TRBJ2-5 and V is TRBV2; D is possibly TRBD2 (6 bases). The CDR3 spells CASSEFGGRQNLHETQYL. The CDR3 region has the DNA TGTGCCAGCAGTGAATTTGGGGGGAGGCAGAACCTCCATGAGACCCAGTACCTC.